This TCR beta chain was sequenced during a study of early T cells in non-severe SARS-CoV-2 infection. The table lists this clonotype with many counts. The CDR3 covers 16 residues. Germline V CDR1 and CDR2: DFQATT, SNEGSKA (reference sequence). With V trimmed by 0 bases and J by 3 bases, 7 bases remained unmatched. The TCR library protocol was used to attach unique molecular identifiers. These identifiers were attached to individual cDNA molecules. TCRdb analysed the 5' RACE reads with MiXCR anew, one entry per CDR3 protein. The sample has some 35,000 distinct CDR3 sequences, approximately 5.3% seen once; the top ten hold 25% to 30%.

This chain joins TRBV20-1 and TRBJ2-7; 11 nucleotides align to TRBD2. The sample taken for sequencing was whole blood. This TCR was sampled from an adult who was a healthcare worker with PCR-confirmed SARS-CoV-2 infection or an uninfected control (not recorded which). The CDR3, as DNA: TGCAGTGCTAGAGACCTACTAGCGGGGGCACTCTACGAGCAGTACTTC. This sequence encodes CSARDLLAGALYEQYF.